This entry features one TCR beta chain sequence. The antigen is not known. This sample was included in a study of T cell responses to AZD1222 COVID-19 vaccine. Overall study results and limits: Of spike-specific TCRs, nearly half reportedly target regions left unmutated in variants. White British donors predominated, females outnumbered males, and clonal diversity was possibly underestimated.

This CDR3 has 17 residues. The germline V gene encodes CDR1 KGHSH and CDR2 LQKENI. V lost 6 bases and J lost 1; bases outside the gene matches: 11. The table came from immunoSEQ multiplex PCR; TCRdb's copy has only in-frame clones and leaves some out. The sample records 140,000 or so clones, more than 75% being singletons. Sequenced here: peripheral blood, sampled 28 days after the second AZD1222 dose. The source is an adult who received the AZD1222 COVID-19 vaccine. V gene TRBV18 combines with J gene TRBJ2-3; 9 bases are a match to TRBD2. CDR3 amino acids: CASSSAGGGRGTDTQYF. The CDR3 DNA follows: TGTGCCAGCTCTTCCGCGGGAGGGGGGCGCGGCACAGATACGCAGTATTTT.